The T cell receptor beta chain under discussion was sequenced for a study of T cell changes during pregnancy in multiple sclerosis (dated by TCRdb to between 2018 and 2020). With regard to the full study: The study looked at changes in the T cell repertoire across pregnancy in women with multiple sclerosis.

Library preparation used the immunoSEQ multiplex PCR assay. This is the immuneACCESS table as TCRdb keeps it, with only in-frame sequences that have V and J called. A part of the clones is gone; compared with another copy, unresolved V genes explain less than half, and the rest is unexplained. The table for this sample lists about 87,000 clones; over 85% of them were counted only once. Together, the top ten hold approximately 1.3% of the sample. CDR3 length: 13 amino acids, cysteine to phenylalanine. Of all the DNA, just the CDR3 is kept, 39 bases in frame from base 1. V and J are trimmed by 1 base and 10 bases, and the gene matches miss 5 bases of the junction. CDR1 and CDR2 (SGDLS, YYNGEE) derive from the germline V gene. This clone came up once. Its antigen remains undetermined. Base qualities were left out, and no much larger clone turns up one base away.

The sequence came from a female donor in good health, enrolled as a control in a pregnancy study. The chain employs TRBV9 and TRBJ2-1; 7 middle bases align to TRBD2. The sample was peripheral blood, taken in the third trimester of pregnancy. The DNA sequence is as follows: TGTGCCAGCAGCGTAACGGGAGGCGGGGAGCAGTTCTTC. Translated, this is CASSVTGGGEQFF.